This T cell receptor beta chain was sequenced during a study of human T cells and chemical hapten exposure. On the study more broadly: Mostly female patients had alopecia areata, totalis or universalis. Overall study findings and caveats: Among TCRs, those above 1 in 1000 frequency were unaffected by DPC sensitization. Correlating positively with patch test score were the PT1 expanded TCR counts.

The J segment lost 0 bases and the V segment lost 5 bases, leaving 3 bases of the junction unmatched. There are 14 residues in the CDR3. Unique molecular identifiers were affixed to discrete cDNA molecules within the library. TCRdb reprocessed the RACE reads with MiXCR, giving one entry per CDR3 protein. The sample includes approximately 25,000 distinct CDR3 sequences, 9.4% of them seen just once. Time point denoted: patch test 2, 6 weeks after DPC sensitization. Treatment reported: therapeutic diphenylcyclopropenone sensitization with weekly scalp DPC. As for this clonotype: The antigen is not known.

The sequences come from whole blood, collected in connection with sensitization to the hapten diphenylcyclopropenone (DPC). The receptor was derived from a man aged 30-40 years with alopecia areata. Some clones in this sample may be carry-over from other donors' samples. This chain links TRBV12-3 or TRBV12-4 with TRBJ1-1, with 7 nucleotides matching TRBD1. CDR3 bases: TGTGCCAGCAGTCAGACAGGGATGAACACTGAAGCTTTCTTT. It is translated as CASSQTGMNTEAFF.